One sample yielded the 13 T cell receptor beta chains listed below, sequenced in a study of cytomegalovirus exposure and HLA in healthy donors. It was with 60 Vbeta and 13 Jbeta primers that the PCR ran. Sequencing was performed with immunoSEQ multiplex PCR; in TCRdb, only in-frame clones are kept and a portion is missing. The sample gives over 150,000 clones, about 80% of which show up once; around 13% is in the top ten. Source material: PBMCs. These receptors all stem from a man under 40 in good health and CMV-seropositive.

In this sample, this clone turned up once. V and J are TRBV10-2 and TRBJ2-7; D perhaps matches TRBD1 (6 bases). The CDR3 extends over 12 amino acids. CDR1 WSHSY and CDR2 SAAADI come from the germline V gene. The V end lost 5 bases, the J end lost 5 bases, and 10 bases lay between the germline ends. In DNA form, the CDR3 reads TGCGCCAGCAGTTCACAGGGAAACGAGCAGTACTTC. As protein: CASSSQGNEQYF.

The chain's CDR3 is CASSETGEATGSPLHF. CDR3 sequence (DNA): TGTGCCAGCAGTGAAACAGGGGAGGCCACAGGGTCACCCCTCCACTTT. The chain is built from TRBV2 and TRBJ1-6, with 7 nucleotides matching TRBD1. The CDR3 covers 16 residues. V shed 2 bases and J 10 bases; nucleotides not matched to a gene: 11. The V gene's germline CDR1 is SNHLY and CDR2 FYNNEI.

V gene TRBV19 combines with J gene TRBJ1-3; D is perhaps TRBD1 (5 bases). Germline CDR1 is LNHDA and CDR2 is SQIVND (reference sequence). The V gene lost 3 bases and the J gene lost 0 bases, with 9 bases spanning the gap. There are 15 residues in the CDR3. The CDR3 here is CASSIDSSSGNTIYF. Written as DNA, the CDR3 is TGTGCCAGTAGTATTGACAGTTCCTCTGGAAACACCATATATTTT.

The V and J genes are TRBV11-3 and TRBJ2-5; TRBD2 aligns across 8 bases. The V segment lost 4 bases and the J segment 6 bases; nucleotides outside the gene matches: 7. Germline V gene lookup returns CDR1 SGHNT and CDR2 YENEEA. The CDR3 runs 14 residues. The CDR3 DNA is TGTGCCAGCAGCTCGGGACTAGGGAAACAGACCCAGTACTTC. Protein sequence: CASSSGLGKQTQYF.

The chain couples TRBV5-6 to TRBJ1-1; 7 bases map to TRBD1. The CDR3 totals 15 residues. The V and J ends lost 5 bases and 4 bases, in that order; junction bases with no gene match: 11. CDR1 is SGHDT and CDR2 is YYEEEE in the germline V gene. The CDR3 is CASRPGRTGVTEAFF. The CDR3, as DNA: TGTGCCAGCAGACCTGGGAGAACAGGGGTCACTGAAGCTTTCTTT.

V gene TRBV5-1 combines with J gene TRBJ2-7; no firm D call. Germline V gene lookup returns CDR1 SGHRS and CDR2 YFSETQ. The CDR3 totals 13 residues. The V end lost 2 bases, the J end lost 6 bases, and 12 bases lay between the germline ends. The chain's CDR3 is CASSFAAAGEQYF. The CDR3 DNA reads as TGCGCCAGCAGCTTCGCGGCAGCTGGCGAGCAGTACTTC.

This clone was observed a few times. The chain carries TRBV28 and TRBJ2-7; 8 bases map to TRBD2. There are 13 residues in the CDR3. V shed 5 bases and J 3 bases; nucleotides not matched to a gene: 3. Germline V gives CDR1 MDHEN, CDR2 SYDVKM. Written as DNA, the CDR3 is TGTGCCAGCAGTCTAGCGGGCCACTACGAGCAGTACTTC. Translation gives CASSLAGHYEQYF.

The chain couples TRBV2 to TRBJ1-1; D unclear. The germline gives CDR1 SNHLY, CDR2 FYNNEI. This CDR3 has 13 residues. The germline V and J ends were trimmed by 4 bases and 3 bases, with 9 bases remaining between them. The CDR3 reads CASSVDKYTEAFF. CDR3 nucleotide sequence: TGTGCCAGCAGTGTCGACAAGTACACTGAAGCTTTCTTT.

The chain joins TRBV29-1 to TRBJ2-5; TRBD2 matches at 13 bases. This CDR3 is built from 16 residues. Germline CDR1 SQVTM, CDR2 ANQGSEA. Trimming removed 5 bases from V and 5 bases from J; junction bases left unmatched: 11. The CDR3 region has the DNA TGCAGCGTTCACCGGACTAGCGGGAGTACGGGGGAGACCCAGTACTTC. Translating it yields CSVHRTSGSTGETQYF.

The rearrangement uses TRBV6-1 and TRBJ1-2; D unresolved. The CDR3 consists of 14 residues. The V gene's germline CDR1 is MNHNS and CDR2 SASEGT. The V end lost 3 bases, the J end lost 0 bases, and 8 bases lay between the germline ends. CDR3 region: CASSERGTNYGYTF. The CDR3 region has the DNA TGTGCCAGCAGTGAGCGGGGAACTAACTATGGCTACACCTTC.

The chain couples TRBV28 to TRBJ2-5; D gene uncertain. Germline V gene lookup returns CDR1 MDHEN and CDR2 SYDVKM. The germline V and J ends were trimmed by 3 bases and 4 bases, with 21 bases remaining between them. This CDR3 region has 17 residues. For the CDR3, the DNA is TGTGCCAGCAGTTTGTCAAGTTCCGCCGCTAGGCGAGAGACCCAGTACTTC. Its translation is CASSLSSSAARRETQYF.

The rearrangement uses TRBV7-8 and TRBJ1-3, with D perhaps matching TRBD1 (5 bases). V gave up 2 bases and J gave up 8 bases, with 13 bases separating them. Germline CDR1 SGHVS, CDR2 FQNEAQ. The CDR3 is made up of 14 amino acids. The CDR3 DNA follows: TGTGCCAGCAGCTTAATGCGGGGCGAGGACACCATATATTTT. Translated: CASSLMRGEDTIYF.

The chain carries TRBV7-8 and TRBJ2-7; a possible D gene is TRBD1 (5 bases). This CDR3 comprises 14 residues. The germline V and J ends were trimmed by 5 bases and 0 bases, with 11 bases remaining between them. Germline CDR1 reads SGHVS; CDR2 reads FQNEAQ. For the CDR3, the DNA is TGTGCCAGCAGCCCCGGACACCTCTCCTACGAGCAGTACTTC. Translation: CASSPGHLSYEQYF.